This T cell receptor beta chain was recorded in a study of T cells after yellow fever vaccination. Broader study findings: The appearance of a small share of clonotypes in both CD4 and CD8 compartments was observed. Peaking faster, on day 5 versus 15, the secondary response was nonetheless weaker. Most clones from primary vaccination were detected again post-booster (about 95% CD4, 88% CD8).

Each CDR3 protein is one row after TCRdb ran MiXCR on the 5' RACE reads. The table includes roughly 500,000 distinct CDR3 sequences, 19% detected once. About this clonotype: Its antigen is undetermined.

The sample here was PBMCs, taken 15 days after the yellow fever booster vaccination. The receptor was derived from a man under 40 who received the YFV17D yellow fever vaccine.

DNA for the CDR3: TGTGCCATCAGTGCGGGGCCAGATACGCAGTATTTT. This sequence encodes CAISAGPDTQYF. The rearrangement links TRBV10-3 to TRBJ2-3, with D possibly being TRBD1 or TRBD2 (5 bases each). The V and J ends lost 4 bases and 4 bases respectively, with 6 bases between them. The CDR3 is 12 residues long. From germline, CDR1 is ENHRY and CDR2 SYGVKD.